Below, 18 T cell receptor beta chains from the same sample are listed, as sequenced in a study of blood T cell repertoires in COVID-19. Assay used: immunoSEQ multiplex PCR; TCRdb lists only in-frame clones, some missing. Altogether about 210,000 clones are present, roughly 79% being singletons, with the ten largest covering approximately 9%. The sample taken for sequencing was PBMCs or T cells enriched from blood (not recorded which). The origin of the receptors is a woman aged 50 to 60 with acute COVID-19.

The V call is TRBV3-1 (or the pseudogene TRBV3-2), the J call TRBJ1-1, with 7 positions matching TRBD1. From germline, CDR1 is LGHDT and CDR2 YNNKEL (reference sequence). V was clipped by 3 bases and J by 8 bases; unmatched bases: 6. This CDR3 comprises 13 residues. The CDR3 bases are TGTGCCAGCAGCCAGAAAACAGGGGCAGAAGCTTTCTTT. Translating gives CASSQKTGAEAFF.

V is TRBV27 and J is TRBJ1-2, with D perhaps TRBD1 (5 bases). The CDR3 has 15 residues. In germline, CDR1 is MNHEY, CDR2 SMNVEV (reference sequence). Trimming cost V 0 bases and J 0 bases, with 8 bases left between them. CDR3 in DNA: TGTGCCAGCAGTTTATCGGGGCAGACTAACTATGGCTACACCTTC. Its translation is CASSLSGQTNYGYTF.

The chain recombines TRBV7-4 with TRBJ2-2; 8 bases are a match to TRBD2. CDR1 is SGHVT, CDR2 SQSDAQ, per germline. V dropped 1 base and J dropped 0; count of bases not matched to a gene: 13. CDR3 length: 20 amino acids. CDR3 in amino acids: CASSLGGRHRGGTNTGELFF. In DNA form, the CDR3 reads TGTGCCAGCAGCTTAGGTGGGAGGCATCGGGGGGGCACGAACACCGGGGAGCTGTTTTTT.

The DNA for the CDR3 is TGCGCCAGCAGCCAAGGGGGGCATGTCGTAGATACGCAGTATTTT. Its protein is CASSQGGHVVDTQYF. The chain is built from TRBV4-1 and TRBJ2-3; tentatively, D is TRBD1 (6 bases). Germline lookup yields CDR1 MGHRA and CDR2 YSYEKL. V dropped 1 base and J dropped 5 bases, with 13 bases sitting between them. The CDR3 covers 15 residues.

V gene TRBV5-6 combines with J gene TRBJ2-1, with D possibly TRBD2 on 6 matching bases. The germline gives CDR1 SGHDT, CDR2 YYEEEE. This CDR3 comprises 14 residues. Trimming cost V 3 bases and J 7 bases, with 14 bases left between them. The DNA for the CDR3 is TGTGCCAGCAGCTACGGGCTAGCGAATAATGAGCAGTTCTTC. Amino acids: CASSYGLANNEQFF.

This clone was seen just once. V is TRBV24-1 and J is TRBJ2-3; 8 nucleotides align to TRBD2. The CDR3 loop spans 15 amino acids. Per germline, CDR1 KGHDR and CDR2 SFDVKD. V trimming: 4 bases; J trimming: 3 bases; junction bases outside the gene matches: 5. The CDR3 here is CATSDPGTSTDTQYF. The CDR3 DNA follows: TGTGCCACCAGTGACCCCGGGACTAGTACAGATACGCAGTATTTT.

This sequence joins TRBV7-9 and TRBJ2-3; 7 positions match TRBD2. The junction had 15 bases not matched to a gene; V was cut back by 3 bases and J by 6 bases. CDR3 length equals 17 residues. Germline CDR1 and CDR2: SEHNR and FQNEAQ (reference sequence). The CDR3 nucleotides are TGTGCCAGCAGCTTCGCCGGACTAGTCGGCGGTCTGGATACGCAGTATTTT. It codes for CASSFAGLVGGLDTQYF.

This clone occurred once. This chain connects TRBV18 to TRBJ1-2; D is unresolved. The germline V gene has CDR1 KGHSH and CDR2 LQKENI. V lost 6 bases and J 7 bases, leaving 12 bases between the germline ends. This CDR3 spans 12 amino acids. For the CDR3, the DNA is TGTGCCAGCTCCCACGGCTCTAGTGGCTACACCTTC. The encoded protein is CASSHGSSGYTF.

Worth noting for this clone: The identical CDR3 is also encoded by other nucleotide sequences in the sample. The rearrangement uses TRBV30 and TRBJ1-5; D not resolved. CDR3 size: 14 residues. Germline values: CDR1 GTSNPN, CDR2 SVGIG (reference sequence). Trimming left V 0 bases short and J 2 bases short, with 8 bases between. The CDR3 sequence is CAWSVPGGNQPQHF. The CDR3 DNA reads TGTGCCTGGAGTGTGCCCGGGGGCAATCAGCCCCAGCATTTT.

The chain is built from TRBV15 and TRBJ1-4; D is undetermined. Between the trimmed V and J ends, which lost 0 bases and 2 bases, there was a span of 7 bases. Germline loops: CDR1 LNHNV, CDR2 YYDKDF (reference sequence). The CDR3 consists of 15 residues. This CDR3 reads CATSRDGQTNEKLFF. The DNA of the CDR3 is TGTGCCACCAGCAGAGATGGGCAGACTAATGAAAAACTGTTTTTT.

The chain is built from TRBV7-9 and TRBJ2-7, with D maybe TRBD2 (6 bases). CDR3 size: 12 residues. V was pared by 6 bases and J by 6 bases, with 12 bases between. Germline-derived CDR1 and CDR2 are SEHNR and FQNEAQ (reference sequence). The CDR3 coding sequence is TGTGCCAGCAGTTACCAGGGAGGCGAGCAGTACTTC. Translating gives CASSYQGGEQYF.

The CDR3 here is CASAHSGGTYNEQFF. The CDR3 DNA follows: TGTGCTAGTGCCCACTCGGGGGGTACCTACAATGAGCAGTTCTTC. V usage is TRBV12-5 and J usage is TRBJ2-1, with TRBD2 matching 7 bases. Germline CDR1 is LGHNT and CDR2 is FRNRAP. This CDR3 has 15 amino acids. The V segment lost 7 bases and the J segment 2 bases; nucleotides outside the gene matches: 8.

This CDR3 reads CASSRGDRYGYTF. The CDR3 nucleotides are TGTGCCAGCAGCAGGGGTGATCGGTATGGCTACACCTTC. The chain has TRBV5-6 and TRBJ1-2; weak D call: TRBD1 (5 bases). This CDR3 contains 13 residues. The germline gives CDR1 SGHDT, CDR2 YYEEEE. V shed 4 bases and J shed 5 bases, with 12 bases lying between them.

The chain links TRBV4-3 to TRBJ1-4; 9 nucleotides agree with TRBD1. With V trimmed by 6 bases and J by 2 bases, 7 bases remained unmatched. The germline V gene encodes CDR1 LGHNA and CDR2 YSLEER. The CDR3 covers 16 residues. For the CDR3, the DNA is TGCGCCAGCAGTAAGGGACAGGGCGTCACTAATGAAAAACTGTTTTTT. Translating gives CASSKGQGVTNEKLFF.

This chain links TRBV5-6 with TRBJ1-1; possibly TRBD1 for D (5 bases). The CDR3 extends over 14 amino acids. Germline assignment: CDR1 SGHDT and CDR2 YYEEEE. Trimming removed 3 bases from V and 8 bases from J, with 17 bases in between. DNA for the CDR3: TGTGCCAGCAGCTCCCGGGGGACCACGGGGGAAGCTTTCTTT. It translates to CASSSRGTTGEAFF.

The chain links TRBV18 to TRBJ2-3; the match to TRBD1 covers 7 bases. The CDR3 has 16 amino acids. V was pared by 3 bases and J by 3 bases, with 9 bases of the junction left unmatched. CDR1 is KGHSH, CDR2 LQKENI, per germline. This chain's CDR3 is CASSPNRGSLTDTQYF. Written as DNA, the CDR3 is TGTGCCAGCTCACCTAACAGGGGAAGTCTGACAGATACGCAGTATTTT.

The chain recombines TRBV21-1 with TRBJ2-7; the table's TRBD2 call for D was not verified on the DNA. TRBV21-1 is an annotated pseudogene. This CDR3 comprises 13 residues. The CDR3 reads CASSKVGGYEQYF. The CDR3 bases are TGTGCCAGCAGCAAAGTGGGGGGTTACGAGCAGTACTTC.

For the CDR3, the DNA is TGTGCCAGCAAACCAACAGGGGGCCGGGGATATAATTCACCCCTCCACTTT. Its protein product is CASKPTGGRGYNSPLHF. The chain employs TRBV27 and TRBJ1-6, with 9 positions matching TRBD1. With V trimmed by 7 bases and J by 4 bases, 11 bases remained unmatched. Germline V gene lookup returns CDR1 MNHEY and CDR2 SMNVEV (reference sequence). This CDR3 comprises 17 residues.